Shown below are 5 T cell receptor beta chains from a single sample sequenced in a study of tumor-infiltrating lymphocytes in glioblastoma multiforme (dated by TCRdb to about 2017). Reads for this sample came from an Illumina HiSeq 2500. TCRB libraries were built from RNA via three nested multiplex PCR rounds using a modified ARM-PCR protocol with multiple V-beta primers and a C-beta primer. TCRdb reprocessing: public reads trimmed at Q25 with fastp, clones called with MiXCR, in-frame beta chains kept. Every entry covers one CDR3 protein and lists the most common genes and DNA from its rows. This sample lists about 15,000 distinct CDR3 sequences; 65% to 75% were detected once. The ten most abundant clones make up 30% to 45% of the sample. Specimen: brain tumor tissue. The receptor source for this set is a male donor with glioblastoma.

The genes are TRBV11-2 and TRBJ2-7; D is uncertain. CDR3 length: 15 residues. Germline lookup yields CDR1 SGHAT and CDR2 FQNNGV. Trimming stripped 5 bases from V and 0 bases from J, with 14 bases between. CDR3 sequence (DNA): TGTGCCAGCAGCCTAGGGTCCCAAGCCTCCTACGAGCAGTACTTC. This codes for CASSLGSQASYEQYF.

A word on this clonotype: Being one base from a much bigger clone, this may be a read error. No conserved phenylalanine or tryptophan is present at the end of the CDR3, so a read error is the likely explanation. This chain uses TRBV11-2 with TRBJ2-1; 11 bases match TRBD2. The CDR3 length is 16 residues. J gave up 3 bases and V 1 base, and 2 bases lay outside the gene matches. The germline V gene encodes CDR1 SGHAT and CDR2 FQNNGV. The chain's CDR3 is CASSLGTSGYYNEQFL. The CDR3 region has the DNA TGTGCCAGCAGCTTAGGGACTAGCGGGTACTACAATGAGCAGTTCCTC.

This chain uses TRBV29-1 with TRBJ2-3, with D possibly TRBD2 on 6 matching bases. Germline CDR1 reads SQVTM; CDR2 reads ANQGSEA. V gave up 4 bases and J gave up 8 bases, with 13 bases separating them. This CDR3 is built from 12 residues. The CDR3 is CSVVLAGRTQYF. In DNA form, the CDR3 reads TGCAGCGTTGTTCTGGCGGGGCGTACGCAGTATTTT.

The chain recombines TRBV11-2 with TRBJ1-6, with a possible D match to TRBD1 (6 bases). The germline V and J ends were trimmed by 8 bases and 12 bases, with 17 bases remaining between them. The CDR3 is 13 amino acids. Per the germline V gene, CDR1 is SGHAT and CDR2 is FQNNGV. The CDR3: CASLESGALPLHF. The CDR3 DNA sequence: TGTGCCAGCTTAGAATCGGGGGCTTTACCCCTCCACTTT.

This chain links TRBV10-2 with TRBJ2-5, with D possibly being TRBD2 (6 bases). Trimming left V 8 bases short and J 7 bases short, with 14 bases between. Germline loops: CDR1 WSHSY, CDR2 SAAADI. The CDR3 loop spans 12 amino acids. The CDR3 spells CASRTGVATQYF. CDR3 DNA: TGCGCCAGCCGTACGGGAGTCGCGACCCAGTACTTC.